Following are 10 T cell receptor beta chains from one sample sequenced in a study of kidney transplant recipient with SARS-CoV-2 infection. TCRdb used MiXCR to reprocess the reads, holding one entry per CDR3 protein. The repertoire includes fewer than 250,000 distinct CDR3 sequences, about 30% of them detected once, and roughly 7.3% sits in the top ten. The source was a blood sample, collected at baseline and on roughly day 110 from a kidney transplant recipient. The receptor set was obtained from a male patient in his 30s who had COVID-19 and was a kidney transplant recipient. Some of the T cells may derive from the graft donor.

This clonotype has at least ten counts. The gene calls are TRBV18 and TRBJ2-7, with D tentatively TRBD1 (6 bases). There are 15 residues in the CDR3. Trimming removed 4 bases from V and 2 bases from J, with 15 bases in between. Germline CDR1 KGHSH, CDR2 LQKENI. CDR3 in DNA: TGTGCCAGCTCACGACCCCGGGACAACCCCTACGAGCAGTACTTC. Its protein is CASSRPRDNPYEQYF.

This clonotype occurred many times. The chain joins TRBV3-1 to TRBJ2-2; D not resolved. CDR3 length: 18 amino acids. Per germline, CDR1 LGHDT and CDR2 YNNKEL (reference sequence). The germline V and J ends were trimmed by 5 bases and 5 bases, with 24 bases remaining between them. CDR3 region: CASSRRNPISGLTGELFF. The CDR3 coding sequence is TGTGCCAGCAGCAGACGTAATCCCATTTCAGGCTTGACCGGGGAGCTGTTTTTT.

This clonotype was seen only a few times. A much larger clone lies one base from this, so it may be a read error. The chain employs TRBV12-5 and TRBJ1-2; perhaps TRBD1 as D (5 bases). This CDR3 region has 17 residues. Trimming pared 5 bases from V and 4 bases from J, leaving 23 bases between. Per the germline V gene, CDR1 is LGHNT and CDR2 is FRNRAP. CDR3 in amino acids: CASGPVGLQGKTYGYTF. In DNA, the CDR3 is TGTGCTAGTGGTCCGGTAGGTTTGCAGGGAAAGACCTATGGCTACACCTTC.

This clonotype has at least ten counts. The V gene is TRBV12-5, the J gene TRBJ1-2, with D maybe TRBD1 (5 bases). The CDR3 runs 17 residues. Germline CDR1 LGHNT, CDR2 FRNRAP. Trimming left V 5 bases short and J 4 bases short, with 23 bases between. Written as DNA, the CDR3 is TGTGCTAGTGGTCCACAGAGTTTGCAGGGAAAGACCTATGGCTACACCTTC. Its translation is CASGPQSLQGKTYGYTF.

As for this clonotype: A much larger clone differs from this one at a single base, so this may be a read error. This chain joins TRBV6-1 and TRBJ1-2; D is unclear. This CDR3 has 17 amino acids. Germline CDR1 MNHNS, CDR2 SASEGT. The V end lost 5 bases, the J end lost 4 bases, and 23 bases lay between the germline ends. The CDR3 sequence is CASSQQSSMRKTYGYTF. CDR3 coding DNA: TGTGCCAGCAGTCAACAGAGCTCTATGCGAAAGACCTATGGCTACACCTTC.

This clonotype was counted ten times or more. The CDR3 sequence is CGRDHRITQSRANVLTF. In DNA, the CDR3 is TGTGGCAGAGACCATAGGATAACACAAAGTCGGGCCAACGTCCTGACTTTC. The V call is TRBV8-2, the J call TRBJ2-6. TRBV8-2 is described as a pseudogene. The CDR3 has 17 residues.

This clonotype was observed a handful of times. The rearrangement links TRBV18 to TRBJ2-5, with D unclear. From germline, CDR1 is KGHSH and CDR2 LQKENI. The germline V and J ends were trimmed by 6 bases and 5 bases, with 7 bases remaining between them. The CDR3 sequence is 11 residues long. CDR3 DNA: TGTGCCAGCTCTGATACGGAGACCCAGTACTTC. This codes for CASSDTETQYF.

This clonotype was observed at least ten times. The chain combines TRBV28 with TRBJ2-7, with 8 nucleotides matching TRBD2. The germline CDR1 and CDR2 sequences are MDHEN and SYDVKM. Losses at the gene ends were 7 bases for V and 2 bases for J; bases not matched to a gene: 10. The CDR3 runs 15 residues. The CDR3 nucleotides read TGTGCCAGCACCTTCGGACTAGCAGTTACCTACGAGCAGTACTTC. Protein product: CASTFGLAVTYEQYF.

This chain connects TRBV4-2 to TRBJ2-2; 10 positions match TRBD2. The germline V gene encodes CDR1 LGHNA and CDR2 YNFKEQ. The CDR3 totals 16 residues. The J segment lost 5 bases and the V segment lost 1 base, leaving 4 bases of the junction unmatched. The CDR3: CASSQVGAGGTGELFF. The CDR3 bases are TGTGCCAGCAGCCAAGTCGGAGCGGGAGGGACCGGGGAGCTGTTTTTT.

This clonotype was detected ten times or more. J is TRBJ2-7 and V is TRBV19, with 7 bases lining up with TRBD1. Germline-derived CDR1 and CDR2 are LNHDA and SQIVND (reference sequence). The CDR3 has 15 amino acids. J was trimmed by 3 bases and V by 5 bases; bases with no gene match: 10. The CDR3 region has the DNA TGTGCCAGTAGTGGACAGGTTGGGGGCTACTACGAGCAGTACTTC. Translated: CASSGQVGGYYEQYF. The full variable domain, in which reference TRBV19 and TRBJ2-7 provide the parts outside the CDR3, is DGGITQSPKYLFRKEGQNVTLSCEQNLNHDAMYWYRQDPGQGLRLIYYSQIVNDFQKGDIAEGYSVSREKKESFPLTVTSAQKNPTAFYLCASSGQVGGYYEQYFGPGTRLTVT.